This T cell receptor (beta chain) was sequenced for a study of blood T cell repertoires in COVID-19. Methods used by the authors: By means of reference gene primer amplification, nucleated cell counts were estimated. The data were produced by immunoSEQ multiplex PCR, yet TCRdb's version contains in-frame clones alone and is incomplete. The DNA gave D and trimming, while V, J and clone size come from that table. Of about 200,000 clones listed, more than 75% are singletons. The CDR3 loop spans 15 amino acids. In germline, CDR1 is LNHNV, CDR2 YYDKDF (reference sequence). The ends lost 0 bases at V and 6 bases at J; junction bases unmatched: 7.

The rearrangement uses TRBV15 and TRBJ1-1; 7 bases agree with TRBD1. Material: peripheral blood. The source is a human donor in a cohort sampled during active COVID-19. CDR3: CATSRDTDTGAEAFF. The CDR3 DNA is TGTGCCACCAGCAGAGATACGGACACAGGGGCTGAAGCTTTCTTT.